The 32 T cell receptor beta chains below come from one sample, sequenced in a study of T cell responses to AZD1222 COVID-19 vaccine. The protocol was immunoSEQ multiplex PCR, while the TCRdb copy is restricted to in-frame clones and leaves out a portion. The sample lists about 85,000 clones, approximately 90% seen once, with around 8% in the top ten. The source material was peripheral blood, sampled 28 days after the second AZD1222 dose. The receptors originated from an adult who received the AZD1222 COVID-19 vaccine.

V and J are TRBV7-9 and TRBJ1-1, with a tentative D call TRBD1 (5 bases). Trimming left V 2 bases short and J 3 bases short, with 7 bases between. Germline CDR1 SEHNR, CDR2 FQNEAQ (reference sequence). This CDR3 comprises 13 residues. The chain's CDR3 is CASSLRGDTEAFF. In DNA, the CDR3 is TGTGCCAGCAGCTTACGGGGGGACACTGAAGCTTTCTTT.

The table lists this clone with a few counts. The chain uses TRBV6-2 or TRBV6-3 and TRBJ1-5; weak D call: TRBD1 (6 bases). Between the trimmed V and J ends, which lost 9 bases and 6 bases, there was a span of 21 bases. The CDR3 is 15 residues long. Germline V CDR1 and CDR2: MNHEY, SVGEGT. CDR3 nucleotides: TGTGCCAGTACCCCTATGACAGGCGGGGGTCAGCCCCAGCATTTT. Its translation is CASTPMTGGGQPQHF.

The genes are TRBV30 and TRBJ1-2; TRBD1 agrees at 7 bases. This CDR3 has 14 residues. The junction had 8 bases not matched to a gene; V was cut back by 3 bases and J by 4 bases. CDR1 is GTSNPN and CDR2 is SVGIG in the germline V gene (reference sequence). In DNA, the CDR3 is TGTGCCTGGAGCCGCACAGGGGAGGGCTATGGCTACACCTTC. This translates into CAWSRTGEGYGYTF.

The V and J genes are TRBV10-2 and TRBJ1-5; 7 nucleotides match TRBD1. The CDR3 contains 14 residues. V lost 6 bases and J lost 7; bases outside the gene matches: 9. Per germline, CDR1 WSHSY and CDR2 SAAADI. The CDR3 nucleotides are TGCGCCAGCAGCTACGGACAGGTTGGGCAGCCCCAGCATTTT. This gives the protein CASSYGQVGQPQHF.

CDR3 sequence (DNA): TGTGCCAGCAAAAATTCAGGGGGCGGTCAGCCCCAGCATTTT. Translation gives CASKNSGGGQPQHF. The chain combines TRBV28 with TRBJ1-5, with 8 bases lining up with TRBD1. The trim removed 7 bases at V and 6 bases at J, leaving 8 bases unmatched. Looked up from germline, CDR1 is MDHEN and CDR2 is SYDVKM. There are 14 residues in the CDR3.

This chain links TRBV30 with TRBJ2-2, with 15 bases identical to TRBD2. The germline V gene encodes CDR1 GTSNPN and CDR2 SVGIG (reference sequence). This CDR3 is 19 amino acids long. V lost 2 bases and J lost 4; bases outside the gene matches: 11. The CDR3 protein is CAWSFFGLAGGMGTGELFF. DNA of the CDR3: TGTGCCTGGAGTTTTTTTGGACTAGCGGGAGGGATGGGCACCGGGGAGCTGTTTTTT.

The chain carries TRBV6-5 and TRBJ1-4, with D perhaps TRBD1 (6 bases). The CDR3 length is 13 residues. CDR1 MNHEY and CDR2 SVGAGI come from the germline V gene. Deletions cut 5 bases from V and 7 bases from J, with 11 bases between. The DNA for the CDR3 is TGTGCCAGCAGTATTGGACAGTCTGAAAAACTGTTTTTT. Translated, it gives CASSIGQSEKLFF.

V usage is TRBV11-3 and J usage is TRBJ2-1, with 11 bases aligning to TRBD2. The CDR3 loop spans 16 amino acids. The junction had 10 bases not matched to a gene; V was cut back by 3 bases and J by 9 bases. CDR1 SGHNT and CDR2 YENEEA come from the germline V gene. In DNA form, the CDR3 reads TGTGCCAGCAGCTTTAGGAGGACTAGCGGGTGGGCTGAGCAGTTCTTC. The encoded protein is CASSFRRTSGWAEQFF. Looking up the rest from reference TRBV11-3 and TRBJ2-1 gives the full variable domain: EAGVVQSPRYKIIEKKQPVAFWCNPISGHNTLYWYLQNLGQGPELLIRYENEEAVDDSQLPKDRFSAERLKGVDSTLKIQPAELGDSAVYLCASSFRRTSGWAEQFFGPGTRLTVL.

The chain carries TRBV5-1 and TRBJ2-7; D could derive from TRBD1 or TRBD2 (5 bases each). Trimming took off 4 bases at V and 0 bases at J, with 11 bases between the two ends. Germline CDR1 and CDR2: SGHRS and YFSETQ. The CDR3 is 14 residues long. The CDR3 DNA sequence: TGCGCCAGCAGCACCGGGGCCTTCTCCTACGAGCAGTACTTC. It specifies CASSTGAFSYEQYF.

The chain joins TRBV9 to TRBJ2-5, with D possibly being TRBD1 (5 bases). Per the germline V gene, CDR1 is SGDLS and CDR2 is YYNGEE. The CDR3 is 16 residues long. The ends were cut back, 4 bases at V and 2 bases at J, with 18 bases in the middle. CDR3 nucleotides: TGTGCCAGCAGCCCAAAACCCAGGGCTAAACAAGAGACCCAGTACTTC. Its protein product is CASSPKPRAKQETQYF.

This sequence joins TRBV29-1 and TRBJ1-1; 7 bases map to TRBD1. Unmatched junction bases numbered 12, after V lost 4 bases and J lost 4 bases. This CDR3 region has 15 residues. CDR1 and CDR2 (germline): SQVTM, ANQGSEA. The CDR3 bases are TGCAGCGTTGCTGCGACAGGGTTTCTTAGCACTGAAGCTTTCTTT. This encodes CSVAATGFLSTEAFF.

The V gene is TRBV27, the J gene TRBJ2-7; 9 nucleotides align to TRBD1. Unmatched junction bases numbered 11, after V lost 6 bases and J lost 5 bases. This CDR3 spans 15 amino acids. Germline V lookup: CDR1 MNHEY, CDR2 SMNVEV (reference sequence). The CDR3 nucleotides read TGTGCCAGCAGAAAGCCCGGGACAGGGAGCAACGAGCAGTACTTC. Its translation is CASRKPGTGSNEQYF.

The chain has TRBV3-1 (or the pseudogene TRBV3-2) and TRBJ1-6; D ambiguous. CDR1 and CDR2 from the germline V gene are LGHDT and YNNKEL (reference sequence). This CDR3 comprises 15 residues. V gave up 4 bases and J gave up 3 bases, with 10 bases separating them. The CDR3 spells CASSPRRSYNSPLHF. Here the CDR3 DNA reads TGTGCCAGCAGCCCCCGGCGGAGCTATAATTCACCCCTCCACTTT.

The chain uses TRBV18 and TRBJ2-7; 10 positions match TRBD1. This CDR3 is built from 18 residues. Germline lookup yields CDR1 KGHSH and CDR2 LQKENI. The J segment lost 3 bases and the V segment lost 3 bases, leaving 14 bases of the junction unmatched. This chain's CDR3 is CASSPRYGGTGEFYEQYF. The CDR3 DNA reads as TGTGCCAGCTCACCCCGATATGGGGGGACAGGGGAATTCTACGAGCAGTACTTC.

The chain is built from TRBV7-3 and TRBJ2-3, with TRBD1 matching over 9 bases. The CDR3 totals 17 residues. Germline trimming cut 0 bases from V and 3 bases from J; bases unmatched to any gene: 7. The germline V gene encodes CDR1 SGHTA and CDR2 FQGTGA. CDR3: CASSLTGTGWITDTQYF. The CDR3 DNA reads as TGTGCCAGCAGCTTAACTGGGACAGGGTGGATAACAGATACGCAGTATTTT.

A few counts support this clone. This rearrangement joins TRBV7-2 to TRBJ2-7, with unresolved D. The CDR3 runs to 14 residues. CDR1 is SGHTA and CDR2 is FQGNSA in the germline V gene. The V end lost 0 bases, the J end lost 7 bases, and 13 bases lay between the germline ends. The CDR3 is CASSLAPGYGEQYF. Here the CDR3 DNA reads TGTGCCAGCAGCTTAGCGCCGGGCTATGGAGAGCAGTACTTC.

This chain links TRBV19 with TRBJ1-2; maybe TRBD1 (6 bases). Deletions cut 6 bases from V and 6 bases from J, with 14 bases between. The CDR3 extends over 13 amino acids. CDR1 and CDR2 from the germline V gene are LNHDA and SQIVND (reference sequence). CDR3 amino acids: CASSPQGFDGYTF. CDR3 nucleotides: TGTGCCAGTAGCCCACAGGGATTTGATGGCTACACCTTC.

This chain joins TRBV9 and TRBJ1-1, with D possibly TRBD1 on 6 matching bases. The germline V and J ends were trimmed by 0 bases and 4 bases, with 7 bases remaining between them. The CDR3 covers 13 residues. Germline CDR1 SGDLS, CDR2 YYNGEE. DNA of the CDR3: TGTGCCAGCAGCGTAGAGGGGGGCACTGAAGCTTTCTTT. Residues: CASSVEGGTEAFF.

The chain combines TRBV27 with TRBJ2-2, with TRBD2 identical over 7 bases. The CDR3 loop spans 16 amino acids. CDR1 and CDR2 from the germline V gene are MNHEY and SMNVEV (reference sequence). V lost 2 bases, J lost 0 bases, and 3 bases stayed unmatched. CDR3 in amino acids: CASSLRGLANTGELFF. The CDR3, as DNA: TGTGCCAGCAGTTTACGAGGACTAGCGAACACCGGGGAGCTGTTTTTT.

This chain joins TRBV30 and TRBJ2-3; D is perhaps TRBD2 (5 bases). V was shortened by 4 bases and J by 4 bases, with 12 bases between the two germline ends. CDR1 is GTSNPN, CDR2 SVGIG, per germline (reference sequence). This CDR3 comprises 13 residues. The CDR3 sequence: CAWTQGSADTQYF. CDR3 DNA sequence: TGTGCCTGGACACAAGGGAGCGCAGATACGCAGTATTTT.

CDR3 coding DNA: TGTGCCAGCAGCTTAGTCAGCGGCCCTAGGTACGAGCAGTACTTC. Translation: CASSLVSGPRYEQYF. This sequence joins TRBV7-6 and TRBJ2-7; a weak D match, TRBD2 (5 bases). Germline V lookup: CDR1 SGHVS, CDR2 FNYEAQ. CDR3 size: 15 residues. V dropped 1 base and J dropped 4 bases, with 14 bases sitting between them.

This rearrangement joins TRBV6-6 to TRBJ2-3; a possible D gene is TRBD2 (5 bases). CDR1 MNHNY and CDR2 SVGAGI come from the germline V gene (reference sequence). CDR3 length equals 15 residues. The V and J ends lost 2 bases and 1 base respectively, with 10 bases between them. CDR3 region: CASSYMPGGTDTQYF. CDR3 in DNA: TGTGCCAGCAGTTACATGCCCGGGGGCACAGATACGCAGTATTTT.

The chain has TRBV18 and TRBJ1-1; D is uncertain. Trimming shortened V by 2 bases and J by 7 bases, and 17 bases separated the two germline ends. CDR3 length: 15 amino acids. The V gene's germline CDR1 is KGHSH and CDR2 LQKENI. DNA for the CDR3: TGTGCCAGCTCACCAGGATCAGTTCGCCCTCGTGAAGCTTTCTTT. This encodes CASSPGSVRPREAFF. Together with reference TRBV18 and TRBJ1-1, the CDR3 gives the full variable domain: NAGVMQNPRHLVRRRGQEARLRCSPMKGHSHVYWYRQLPEEGLKFMVYLQKENIIDESGMPKERFSAEFPKEGPSILRIQQVVRGDSAAYFCASSPGSVRPREAFFGQGTRLTVV.

The rearrangement joins TRBV28 to TRBJ2-7, with 8 bases aligning to TRBD1. The V gene's germline CDR1 is MDHEN and CDR2 SYDVKM. J lost 8 bases, V lost 5 bases, and 5 bases had no gene match. CDR3 length: 12 residues. The CDR3 DNA is TGTGCCAGCAGTCCCCGGACAGGGAAGCAGTACTTC. Translating it yields CASSPRTGKQYF.

This clone was seen a few times. This chain connects TRBV6-1 to TRBJ2-7; D may match TRBD1 or TRBD2 (6 bases each). This CDR3 is 14 amino acids long. Germline loops: CDR1 MNHNS, CDR2 SASEGT. V was clipped by 3 bases and J by 2 bases, with 11 bases between them. CDR3 in amino acids: CASSDVGGPYEQYF. CDR3 in DNA: TGTGCCAGCAGTGATGTGGGGGGCCCCTACGAGCAGTACTTC.

The V gene is TRBV19, the J gene TRBJ2-1; 7 nucleotides align to TRBD2. Per germline, CDR1 LNHDA and CDR2 SQIVND (reference sequence). Unmatched junction bases numbered 5, after V lost 6 bases and J lost 0 bases. This CDR3 has 15 residues. In DNA, the CDR3 is TGTGCCAGTAGGGTGCGGGAGAGCTCCTACAATGAGCAGTTCTTC. This codes for CASRVRESSYNEQFF. Full variable domain (rest looked up from reference TRBV19 and TRBJ2-1): DGGITQSPKYLFRKEGQNVTLSCEQNLNHDAMYWYRQDPGQGLRLIYYSQIVNDFQKGDIAEGYSVSREKKESFPLTVTSAQKNPTAFYLCASRVRESSYNEQFFGPGTRLTVL.

This sequence joins TRBV19 and TRBJ2-7; D uncertain. This CDR3 spans 15 amino acids. Trimming took 7 bases from V and 3 from J, leaving 19 bases between them. The V gene's germline CDR1 is LNHDA and CDR2 SQIVND (reference sequence). The CDR3 loop reads CASTRSDPLGYEQYF. DNA of the CDR3: TGTGCCAGTACAAGGAGCGATCCTCTAGGCTACGAGCAGTACTTC.

CDR3 sequence reads: CASRRDRVGVYEQYF. The CDR3 region has the DNA TGTGCCAGCAGGCGGGATAGGGTGGGGGTTTACGAGCAGTACTTC. This chain joins TRBV6-5 and TRBJ2-7; D is perhaps TRBD2 (6 bases). The CDR3 totals 15 residues. Germline CDR1 is MNHEY and CDR2 is SVGAGI. V gave up 6 bases and J gave up 4 bases, with 19 bases separating them.

V is TRBV6-5 and J is TRBJ2-7; D may be TRBD1 (5 bases). This CDR3 comprises 14 residues. The germline CDR1 and CDR2 sequences are MNHEY and SVGAGI. V lost 6 bases to trimming and J lost 2 bases, with 14 bases between them. CDR3 protein: CASSTQGLAYEQYF. CDR3 nucleotides: TGTGCCAGCAGCACTCAGGGTCTAGCCTACGAGCAGTACTTC.

The chain employs TRBV5-8 and TRBJ2-7; D is ambiguous. The germline CDR1 and CDR2 sequences are SGHTS and YDEGEE. The CDR3 spans 13 residues. V was cut by 2 bases and J by 2 bases, with 8 bases left in between. The CDR3 region is CASSFSRPYEQYF. CDR3 nucleotide sequence: TGTGCCAGCAGCTTCTCCAGACCCTACGAGCAGTACTTC.

The chain combines TRBV14 with TRBJ1-1; D gene uncertain. The CDR3 has 14 residues. V lost 2 bases, J lost 5 bases, and 12 bases lay in between. CDR1 and CDR2 from the germline V gene are SGHDN and FVKESK. The CDR3 DNA follows: TGTGCCAGCAGCCAACGGCGGGAGAGGACTGAAGCTTTCTTT. Protein sequence: CASSQRRERTEAFF.

The genes are TRBV7-9 and TRBJ2-5; unclear D gene. The V gene lost 1 base and the J gene lost 5 bases, with 14 bases spanning the gap. This CDR3 is built from 15 residues. Germline loops: CDR1 SEHNR, CDR2 FQNEAQ (reference sequence). This CDR3 reads CASSLGEASPETQYF. CDR3 in DNA: TGTGCCAGCAGCTTAGGCGAGGCTAGTCCGGAGACCCAGTACTTC.